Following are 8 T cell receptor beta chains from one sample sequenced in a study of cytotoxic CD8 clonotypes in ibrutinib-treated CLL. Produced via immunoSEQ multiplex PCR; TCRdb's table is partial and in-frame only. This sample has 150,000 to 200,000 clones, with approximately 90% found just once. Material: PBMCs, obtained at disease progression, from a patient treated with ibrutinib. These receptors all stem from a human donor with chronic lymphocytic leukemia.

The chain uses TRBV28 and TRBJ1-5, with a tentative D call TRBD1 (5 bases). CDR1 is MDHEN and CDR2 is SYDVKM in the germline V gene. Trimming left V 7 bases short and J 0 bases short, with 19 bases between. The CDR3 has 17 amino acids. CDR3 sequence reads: CASIISTGFYSNQPQHF. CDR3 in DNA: TGTGCCAGCATCATTTCTACAGGATTCTATAGCAATCAGCCCCAGCATTTT.

CDR3 in DNA: TGTGCCAGCAGCTTAATCAGGACAGGGGGACGGGAGCAGCGGTATTTT. Amino acids: CASSLIRTGGREQRYF. This chain uses TRBV7-3 with TRBJ2-3; the match to TRBD1 covers 10 bases. The CDR3 loop spans 16 amino acids. Germline trimming cut 1 base from V and 14 bases from J; bases unmatched to any gene: 15. The germline V gene encodes CDR1 SGHTA and CDR2 FQGTGA.

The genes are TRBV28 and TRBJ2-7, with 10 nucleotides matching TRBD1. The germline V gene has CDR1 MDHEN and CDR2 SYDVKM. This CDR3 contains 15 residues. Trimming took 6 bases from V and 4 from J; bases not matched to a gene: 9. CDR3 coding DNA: TGTGCCAGCAGAGAAACCGGGACAGGGGCTTACGAGCAGTACTTC. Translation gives CASRETGTGAYEQYF.

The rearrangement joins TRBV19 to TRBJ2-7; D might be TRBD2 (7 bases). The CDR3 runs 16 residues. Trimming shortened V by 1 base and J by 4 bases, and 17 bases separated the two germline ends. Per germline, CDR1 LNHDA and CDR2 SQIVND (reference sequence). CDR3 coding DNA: TGTGCCAGTAGTATAGGGGGGGCGGGAGTGGTGTACGAGCAGTACTTC. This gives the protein CASSIGGAGVVYEQYF.

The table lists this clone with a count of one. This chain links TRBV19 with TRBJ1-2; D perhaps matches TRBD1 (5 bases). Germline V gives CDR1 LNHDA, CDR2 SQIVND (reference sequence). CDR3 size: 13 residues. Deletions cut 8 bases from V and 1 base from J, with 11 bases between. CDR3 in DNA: TGTGCCAGTGGGAGGGGTTATAACTATGGCTACACCTTC. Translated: CASGRGYNYGYTF.

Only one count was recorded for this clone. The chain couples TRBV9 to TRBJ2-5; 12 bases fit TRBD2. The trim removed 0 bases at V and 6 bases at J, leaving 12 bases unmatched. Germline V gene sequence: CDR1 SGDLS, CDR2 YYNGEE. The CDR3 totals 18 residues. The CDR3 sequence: CASSVDDVGLAGLKTQYF. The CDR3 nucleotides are TGTGCCAGCAGCGTAGACGATGTAGGACTAGCGGGACTGAAGACCCAGTACTTC.

The CDR3 coding sequence is TGTGCCAGCAGCCCCGGGGCACCCTACGAGCAGTACTTC. This translates into CASSPGAPYEQYF. V gene TRBV6-5 combines with J gene TRBJ2-7, with D perhaps given as TRBD1 or TRBD2 (5 bases each). The V gene's germline CDR1 is MNHEY and CDR2 SVGAGI. The V end lost 6 bases, the J end lost 2 bases, and 11 bases lay between the germline ends. This CDR3 region has 13 residues.

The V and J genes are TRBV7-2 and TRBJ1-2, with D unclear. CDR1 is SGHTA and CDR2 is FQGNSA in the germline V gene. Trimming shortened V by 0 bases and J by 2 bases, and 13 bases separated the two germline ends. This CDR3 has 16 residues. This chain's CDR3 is CASSLAGVTGNYGYTF. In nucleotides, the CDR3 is TGTGCCAGCAGCTTAGCTGGGGTAACCGGGAACTATGGCTACACCTTC.